A selection of T cell receptor beta chains follows, all from one sample in a study of T cell responses to AZD1222 COVID-19 vaccine. Assay: immunoSEQ multiplex PCR; the TCRdb copy retains only in-frame clones and omits some. The top ten hold under 3.5% of the sample, which has about 150,000 clones, over 80% seen once. This sample comprised peripheral blood, obtained 28 days after the second AZD1222 dose. All receptors derive from an adult who received the AZD1222 COVID-19 vaccine. CDR3s include the opening cysteine and the closing phenylalanine or tryptophan. D genes are given only for firm matches. Clone size, where shown, is once, few, many, or a class for clones that have expanded.

cdr3_aa cdr3_nt d_call j_call v_call clone_size
CASSLAPGTATYEQYF TGTGCCAGCAGTTTAGCCCCCGGGACAGCGACCTACGAGCAGTACTTC TRBD1 TRBJ2-7 TRBV27 -
CASSHDRESATNEKLFF TGTGCCAGCAGCCATGACAGGGAATCGGCAACTAATGAAAAACTGTTTTTT TRBD1 TRBJ1-4 TRBV7-9 -
CASSSTRARGDTQYF TGTGCCAGCAGCTCTACGCGGGCCAGGGGAGATACGCAGTATTTT - TRBJ2-3 TRBV7-2 -
CASSPSDRGRNTEAFF TGTGCCAGCAGCCCATCGGACAGGGGCCGGAACACTGAAGCTTTCTTT TRBD1 TRBJ1-1 TRBV13 -
CAISESGTDTQYF TGTGCCATCAGTGAGTCAGGCACAGATACGCAGTATTTT - TRBJ2-3 TRBV10-3 -
CASSLGTRGLSQPQHF TGTGCCAGCAGCTTGGGTACCAGAGGGCTAAGTCAGCCCCAGCATTTT - TRBJ1-5 TRBV5-5 -
CASSLWSGGGQPQHF TGTGCCAGCAGTTTATGGTCCGGCGGGGGTCAGCCCCAGCATTTT - TRBJ1-5 TRBV28 few
CASRLDRNTEAFF TGTGCCAGCAGGCTGGACAGGAACACTGAAGCTTTCTTT - TRBJ1-1 TRBV7-2 -
CASSRTTGYEQYF TGTGCCAGCAGCAGAACAACTGGATACGAGCAGTACTTC - TRBJ2-7 TRBV5-5 few
CSVAQGPDTQYF TGCAGCGTTGCTCAGGGCCCAGATACGCAGTATTTT - TRBJ2-3 TRBV29-1 few
CASSALSRGGQYNEQFF TGTGCCAGCAGCGCGCTCAGTAGGGGGGGCCAGTACAATGAGCAGTTCTTC - TRBJ2-1 TRBV9 -
CASSITLGTGPVWDQPQHF TGTGCCAGTAGTATTACGCTAGGGACAGGGCCGGTTTGGGATCAGCCCCAGCATTTT TRBD1 TRBJ1-5 TRBV19 -
CASSYSRVGRRNTEAFF TGTGCCAGCAGTTACTCGAGGGTAGGCAGGAGGAACACTGAAGCTTTCTTT - TRBJ1-1 TRBV6-2/TRBV6-3 -
CASSLGPLGPDTQYF TGTGCCAGCAGCTTAGGCCCCCTAGGGCCAGATACGCAGTATTTT - TRBJ2-3 TRBV11-3 -